Below, 2 T cell receptor beta chains from the same sample are listed, as sequenced in a study of tumor and adjacent non-tumor tissue in lung cancer. TCRbeta libraries were built with three rounds of nested PCR, modified from ARM-PCR. MiXCR, run by TCRdb on the multiplex PCR reads, gives a single entry per CDR3 protein. The sample has over 100,000 distinct CDR3 sequences; roughly 80% are singletons. RNA was extracted from bulk tissue without any cell sorting. The sequenced material came from lung tumor tissue. These TCRs come from a woman aged 60 to 75 with non-small cell lung cancer.

The CDR3 spells CSVTAAGLGETQYF. For the CDR3, the DNA is TGCAGTGTTACGGCAGCGGGACTGGGAGAGACCCAGTACTTC. The chain is built from TRBV20-1 and TRBJ2-5; 7 nucleotides align to TRBD2. This CDR3 has 14 amino acids. V dropped 7 bases and J dropped 4; count of bases not matched to a gene: 12. From germline, CDR1 is DFQATT and CDR2 SNEGSKA (reference sequence).

Notes on this clonotype: Since the CDR3 does not end with the conserved phenylalanine or tryptophan, this likely comes from a read error. V is TRBV28 and J is TRBJ1-5; 10 bases line up with TRBD1. This CDR3 comprises 15 residues. Per the germline V gene, CDR1 is MDHEN and CDR2 is SYDVKM. The CDR3 is CASSSGQGRNQPQHL. The CDR3, as DNA: TGTGCCAGTAGTTCGGGACAGGGGAGAAATCAGCCCCAGCATTTA.